This TCR beta chain was documented in a study of T cell clusters in autoimmune cytopenias. General observations from the study: Physiological T cell clusters of healthy donors were apparently absent in primary autoimmune cytopenia patients.

TRB was amplified from 250 ng of peripheral blood genomic DNA per sample. This clonotype is identified as medium-sized from frequency. The antigen remains undetermined. Germline V gene lookup returns CDR1 SGHNT and CDR2 YYREEE (reference sequence). The CDR3 loop spans 13 amino acids. One tube held mixed TRB-A and TRB-B primer pools for touch-down PCR. With the multiplex PCR reads reprocessed, TCRdb shows one record per CDR3 protein and no DNA. The repertoire table contains 5,500 to 6,000 distinct CDR3 sequences. This same sample was also part of a study on T cell repertoires in aging, cancer and after chemotherapy. That work adds: Repeat sampling of healthy donors over several months to years showed clear clonal overlap. Rebound thymic output was suggested by rising median generation probability during chemotherapy in each cancer cohort. These repertoire data do not allow conclusions about immunological memory after chemotherapy.

This receptor was taken from a human donor in good health. This sequence joins TRBV5-4 and TRBJ1-2; absent DNA, TCRdb's TRBD1 call cannot be checked. Sequencing used peripheral blood. The CDR3 protein is CASRSDGGKGYTF.